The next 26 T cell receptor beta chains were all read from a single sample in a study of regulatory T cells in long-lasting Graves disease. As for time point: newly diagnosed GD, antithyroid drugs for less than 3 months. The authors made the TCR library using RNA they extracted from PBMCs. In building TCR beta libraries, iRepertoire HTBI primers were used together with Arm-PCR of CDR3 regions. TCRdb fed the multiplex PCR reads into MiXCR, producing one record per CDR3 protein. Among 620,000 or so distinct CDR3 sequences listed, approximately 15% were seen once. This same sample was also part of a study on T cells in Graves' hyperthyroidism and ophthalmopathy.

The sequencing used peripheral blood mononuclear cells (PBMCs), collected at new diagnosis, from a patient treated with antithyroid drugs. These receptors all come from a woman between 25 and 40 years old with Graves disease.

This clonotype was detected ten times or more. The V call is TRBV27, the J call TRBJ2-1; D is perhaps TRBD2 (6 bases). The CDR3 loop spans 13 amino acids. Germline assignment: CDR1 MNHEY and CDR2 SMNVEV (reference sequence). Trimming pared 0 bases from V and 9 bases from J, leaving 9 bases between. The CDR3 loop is CASSLSVGGEQFF. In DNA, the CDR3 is TGTGCCAGCAGTTTATCGGTGGGAGGTGAGCAGTTCTTC.

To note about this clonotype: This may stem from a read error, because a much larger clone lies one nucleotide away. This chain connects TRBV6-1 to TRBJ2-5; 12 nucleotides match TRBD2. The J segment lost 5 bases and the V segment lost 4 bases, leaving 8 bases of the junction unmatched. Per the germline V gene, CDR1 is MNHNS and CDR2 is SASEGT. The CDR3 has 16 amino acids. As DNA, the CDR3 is TGTGCCAGCAGTGGCCCACTAGCGGGAGGACGGGAGACCCAGTACTTC. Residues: CASSGPLAGGRETQYF.

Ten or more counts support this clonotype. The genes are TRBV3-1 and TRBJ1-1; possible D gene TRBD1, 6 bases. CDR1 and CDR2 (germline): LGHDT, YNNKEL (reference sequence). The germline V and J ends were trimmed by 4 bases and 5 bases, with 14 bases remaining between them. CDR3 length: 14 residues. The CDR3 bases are TGTGCCAGCAGCCGTAAACAGGGAAAGACTGAAGCTTTCTTT. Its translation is CASSRKQGKTEAFF.

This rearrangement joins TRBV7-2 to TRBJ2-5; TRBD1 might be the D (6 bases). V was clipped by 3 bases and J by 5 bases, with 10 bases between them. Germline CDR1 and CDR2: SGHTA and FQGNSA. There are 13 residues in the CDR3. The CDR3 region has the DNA TGTGCCAGCAGCTTTACAGGGAAGGAGACCCAGTACTTC. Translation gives CASSFTGKETQYF.

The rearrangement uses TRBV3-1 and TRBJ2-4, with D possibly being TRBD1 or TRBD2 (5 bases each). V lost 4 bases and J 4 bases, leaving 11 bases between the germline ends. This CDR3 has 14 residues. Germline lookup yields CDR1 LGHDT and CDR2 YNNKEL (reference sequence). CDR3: CASSPTGRKNIQYF. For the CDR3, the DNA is TGTGCCAGCAGCCCTACGGGGCGAAAAAACATTCAGTACTTC.

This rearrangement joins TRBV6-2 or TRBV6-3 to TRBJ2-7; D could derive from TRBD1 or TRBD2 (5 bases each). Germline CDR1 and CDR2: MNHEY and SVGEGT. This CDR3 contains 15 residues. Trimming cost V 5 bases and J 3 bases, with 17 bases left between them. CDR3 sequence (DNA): TGTGCCAGCAGTCCGGGGATCCTTAGGGGCTACGAGCAGTACTTC. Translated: CASSPGILRGYEQYF.

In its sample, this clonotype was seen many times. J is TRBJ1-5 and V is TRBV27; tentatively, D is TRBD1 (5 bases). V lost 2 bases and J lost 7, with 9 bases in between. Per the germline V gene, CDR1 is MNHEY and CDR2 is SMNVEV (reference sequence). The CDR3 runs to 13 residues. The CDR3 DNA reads TGTGCCAGCAGTTTAGGGGGAGTACAGCCCCAGCATTTT. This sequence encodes CASSLGGVQPQHF.

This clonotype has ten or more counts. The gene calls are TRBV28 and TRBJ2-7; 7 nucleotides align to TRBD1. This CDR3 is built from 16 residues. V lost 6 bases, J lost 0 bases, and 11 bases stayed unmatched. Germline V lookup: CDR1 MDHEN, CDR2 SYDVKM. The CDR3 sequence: CASRYARGQYSYEQYF. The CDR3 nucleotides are TGTGCCAGCAGATACGCCCGGGGACAGTACTCCTACGAGCAGTACTTC.

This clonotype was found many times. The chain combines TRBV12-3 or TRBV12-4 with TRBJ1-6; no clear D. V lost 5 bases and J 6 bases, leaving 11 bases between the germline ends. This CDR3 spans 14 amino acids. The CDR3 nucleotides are TGTGCCAGCAGTCTGACACCTTTTAATTCACCCCTCCACTTT. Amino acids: CASSLTPFNSPLHF.

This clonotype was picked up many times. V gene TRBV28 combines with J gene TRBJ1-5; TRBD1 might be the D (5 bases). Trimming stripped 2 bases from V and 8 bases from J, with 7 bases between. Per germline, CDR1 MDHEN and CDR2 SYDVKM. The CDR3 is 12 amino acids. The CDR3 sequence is CASSLKGKPQHF. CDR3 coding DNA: TGTGCCAGCAGTTTAAAGGGGAAGCCCCAGCATTTT.

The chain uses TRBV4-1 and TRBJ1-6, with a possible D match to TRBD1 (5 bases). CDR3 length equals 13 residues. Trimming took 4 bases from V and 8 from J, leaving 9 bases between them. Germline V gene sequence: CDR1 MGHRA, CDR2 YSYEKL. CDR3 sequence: CASSPRDDSPLHF. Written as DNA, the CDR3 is TGCGCCAGCAGCCCCAGGGATGATTCACCCCTCCACTTT.

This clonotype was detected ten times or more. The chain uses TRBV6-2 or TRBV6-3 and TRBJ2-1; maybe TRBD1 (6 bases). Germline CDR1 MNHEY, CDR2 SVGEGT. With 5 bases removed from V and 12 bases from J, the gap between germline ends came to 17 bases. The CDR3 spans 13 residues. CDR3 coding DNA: TGTGCCAGCAGTCAACCCACACAAGGGGGGCAGTTCTTC. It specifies CASSQPTQGGQFF.

The DNA for the CDR3 is TGTGCCAGCTCACCACAGGGGAACCCCTATGGCTACACCTTC. Translated, it gives CASSPQGNPYGYTF. The rearrangement joins TRBV18 to TRBJ1-2; D is possibly TRBD1 (5 bases). Germline CDR1 and CDR2: KGHSH and LQKENI. Trimming left V 1 base short and J 4 bases short, with 10 bases between. This CDR3 region has 14 residues.

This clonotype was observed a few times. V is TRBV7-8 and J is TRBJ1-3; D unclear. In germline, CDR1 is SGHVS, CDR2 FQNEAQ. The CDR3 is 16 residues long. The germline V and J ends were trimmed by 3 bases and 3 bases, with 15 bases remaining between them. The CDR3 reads CASSFFGRPSGNTIYF. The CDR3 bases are TGTGCCAGCAGCTTTTTCGGACGCCCCAGTGGAAACACCATATATTTT.

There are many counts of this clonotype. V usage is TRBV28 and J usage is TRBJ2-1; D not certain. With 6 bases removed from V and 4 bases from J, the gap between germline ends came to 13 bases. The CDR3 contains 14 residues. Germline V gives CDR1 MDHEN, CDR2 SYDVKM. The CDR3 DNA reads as TGTGCCAGCAGCTTAAGCGCAACATACAATGAGCAGTTCTTC. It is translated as CASSLSATYNEQFF.

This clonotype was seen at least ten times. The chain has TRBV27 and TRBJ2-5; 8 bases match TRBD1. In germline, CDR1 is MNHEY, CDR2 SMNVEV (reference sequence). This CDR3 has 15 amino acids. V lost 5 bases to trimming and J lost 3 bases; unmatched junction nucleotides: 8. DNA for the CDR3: TGTGCCAGCAGTCGGCTGACAGGGGACAAAGAGACCCAGTACTTC. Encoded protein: CASSRLTGDKETQYF.

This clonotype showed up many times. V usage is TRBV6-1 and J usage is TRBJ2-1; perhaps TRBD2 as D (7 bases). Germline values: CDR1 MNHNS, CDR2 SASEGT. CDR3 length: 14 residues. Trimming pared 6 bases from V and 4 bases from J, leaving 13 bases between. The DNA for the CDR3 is TGTGCCAGCAGGAAGGGGGGGGGTTACAATGAGCAGTTCTTC. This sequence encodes CASRKGGGYNEQFF.

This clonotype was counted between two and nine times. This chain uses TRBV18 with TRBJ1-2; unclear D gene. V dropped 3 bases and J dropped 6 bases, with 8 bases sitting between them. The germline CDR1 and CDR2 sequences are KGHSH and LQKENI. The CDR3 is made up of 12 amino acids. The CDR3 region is CASSPEADGYTF. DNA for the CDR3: TGTGCCAGCTCACCGGAAGCTGATGGCTACACCTTC.

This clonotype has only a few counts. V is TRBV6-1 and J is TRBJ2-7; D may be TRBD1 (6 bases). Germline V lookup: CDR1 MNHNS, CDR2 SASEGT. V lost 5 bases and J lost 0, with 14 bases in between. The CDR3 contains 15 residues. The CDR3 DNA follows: TGTGCCAGCAGTAACAACCCGGGACACTCCTACGAGCAGTACTTC. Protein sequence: CASSNNPGHSYEQYF.

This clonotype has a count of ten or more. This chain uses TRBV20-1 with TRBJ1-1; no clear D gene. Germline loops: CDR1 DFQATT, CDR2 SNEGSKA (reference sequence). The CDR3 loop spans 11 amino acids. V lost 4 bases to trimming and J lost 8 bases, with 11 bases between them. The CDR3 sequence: CSANVEDEAFF. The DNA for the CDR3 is TGCAGTGCTAACGTGGAGGACGAAGCTTTCTTT.

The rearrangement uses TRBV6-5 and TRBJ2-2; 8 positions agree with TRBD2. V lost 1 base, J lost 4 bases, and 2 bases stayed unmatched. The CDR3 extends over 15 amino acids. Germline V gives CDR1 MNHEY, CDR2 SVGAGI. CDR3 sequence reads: CASSYLTSVTGELFF. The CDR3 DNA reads TGTGCCAGCAGTTACTTGACTAGCGTCACCGGGGAGCTGTTTTTT.

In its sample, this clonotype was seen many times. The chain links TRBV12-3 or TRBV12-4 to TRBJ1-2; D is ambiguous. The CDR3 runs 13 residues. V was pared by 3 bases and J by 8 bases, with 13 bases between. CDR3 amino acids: CASSFDTGSGYTF. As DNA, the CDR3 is TGTGCCAGCAGTTTTGATACCGGATCCGGCTACACCTTC.

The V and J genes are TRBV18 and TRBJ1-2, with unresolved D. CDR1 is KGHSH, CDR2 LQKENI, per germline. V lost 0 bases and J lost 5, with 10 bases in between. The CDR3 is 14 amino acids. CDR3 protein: CASSPPLREYGYTF. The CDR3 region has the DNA TGTGCCAGCTCACCACCGTTAAGGGAGTATGGCTACACCTTC.

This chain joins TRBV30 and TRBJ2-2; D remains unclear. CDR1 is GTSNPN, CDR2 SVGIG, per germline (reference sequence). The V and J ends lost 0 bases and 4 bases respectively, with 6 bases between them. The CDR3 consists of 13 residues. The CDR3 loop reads CAWSVDPTGELFF. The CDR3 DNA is TGTGCCTGGAGTGTAGACCCCACCGGGGAGCTGTTTTTT. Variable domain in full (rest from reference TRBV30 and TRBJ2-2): SQTIHQWPATLVQPVGSPLSLECTVEGTSNPNLYWYRQAAGRGLQLLFYSVGIGQISSEVPQNLSASRPQDRQFILSSKKLLLSDSGFYLCAWSVDPTGELFFGEGSRLTVL.

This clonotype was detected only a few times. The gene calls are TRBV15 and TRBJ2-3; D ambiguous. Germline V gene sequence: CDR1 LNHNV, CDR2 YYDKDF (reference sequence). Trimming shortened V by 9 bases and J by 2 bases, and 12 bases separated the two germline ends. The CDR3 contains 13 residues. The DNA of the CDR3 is TGTGCCACGCGAAAGACCTACACAGATACGCAGTATTTT. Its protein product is CATRKTYTDTQYF.

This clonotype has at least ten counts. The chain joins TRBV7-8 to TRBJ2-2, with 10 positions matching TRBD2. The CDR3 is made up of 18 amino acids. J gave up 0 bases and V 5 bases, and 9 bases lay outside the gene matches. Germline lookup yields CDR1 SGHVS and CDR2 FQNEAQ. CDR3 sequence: CASSKRTSGGANTGELFF. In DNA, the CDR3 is TGTGCCAGCAGCAAACGGACTAGCGGAGGCGCGAACACCGGGGAGCTGTTTTTT.